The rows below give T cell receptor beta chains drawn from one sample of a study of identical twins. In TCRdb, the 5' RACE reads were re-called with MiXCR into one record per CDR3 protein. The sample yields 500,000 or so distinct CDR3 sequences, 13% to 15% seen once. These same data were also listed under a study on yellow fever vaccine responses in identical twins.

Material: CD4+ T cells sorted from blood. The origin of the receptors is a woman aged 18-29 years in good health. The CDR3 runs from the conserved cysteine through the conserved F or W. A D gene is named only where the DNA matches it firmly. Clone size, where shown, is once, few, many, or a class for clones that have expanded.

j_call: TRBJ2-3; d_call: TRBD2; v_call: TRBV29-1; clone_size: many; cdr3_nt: TGCAGCATTGACCCGGGACTAACCCTACCTACGCAGTATTTT; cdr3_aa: CSIDPGLTLPTQYF
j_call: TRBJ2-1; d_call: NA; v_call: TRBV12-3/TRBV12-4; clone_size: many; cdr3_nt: TGTGCCAGCAGTTTCTCCGGAGGGTGGAAGAATGAGCAGTTCTTC; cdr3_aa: CASSFSGGWKNEQFF
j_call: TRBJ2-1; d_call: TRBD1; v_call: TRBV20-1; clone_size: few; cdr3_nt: TGCAGTGCTACAGGGGGTAACTCCTACAATGAGCAGTTCTTC; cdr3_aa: CSATGGNSYNEQFF
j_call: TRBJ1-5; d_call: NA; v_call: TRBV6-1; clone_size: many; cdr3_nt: TGTGCCAGCAGTGGTCCAGGCAATCAGCCCCAGCATTTT; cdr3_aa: CASSGPGNQPQHF
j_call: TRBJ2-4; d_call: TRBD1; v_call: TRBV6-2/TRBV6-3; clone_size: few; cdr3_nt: TGTGCCAGCAGTGGGACAGCAATAGCCAAAAACATTCAGTACTTC; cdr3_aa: CASSGTAIAKNIQYF
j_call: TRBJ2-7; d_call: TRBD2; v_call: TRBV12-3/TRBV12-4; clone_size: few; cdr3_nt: TGTGCCAGCAGTAGACTAGCGGGAGGGAACTACGAGCAGTACTTC; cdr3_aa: CASSRLAGGNYEQYF
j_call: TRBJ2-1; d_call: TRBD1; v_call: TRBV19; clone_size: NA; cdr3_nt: TGTGCCAGTAGTCCAGGGGGCTGGGATAATGAGCAGTTCTTC; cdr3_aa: CASSPGGWDNEQFF
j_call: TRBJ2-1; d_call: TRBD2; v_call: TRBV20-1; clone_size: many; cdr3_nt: TGCAGTGCTAGACGTAGCGGGGGCTACAATGAGCAGTTCTTC; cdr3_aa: CSARRSGGYNEQFF
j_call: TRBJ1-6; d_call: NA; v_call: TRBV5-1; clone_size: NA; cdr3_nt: TGCGCCAGCAGGAGTACCGGGGATAATTCACCCCTCCACTTT; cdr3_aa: CASRSTGDNSPLHF
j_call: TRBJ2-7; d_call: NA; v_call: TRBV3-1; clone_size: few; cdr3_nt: TGTGCCAGCAGCCAACAGCCCGCGGAAACTTACGAGCAGTACTTC; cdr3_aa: CASSQQPAETYEQYF
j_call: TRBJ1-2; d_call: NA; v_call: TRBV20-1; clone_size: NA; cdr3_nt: TGCAGTGCTAGACCTCCTGGGACTTCACTTGATCGGGGGCTTGGGGGCTATGGCTACACCTTC; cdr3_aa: CSARPPGTSLDRGLGGYGYTF
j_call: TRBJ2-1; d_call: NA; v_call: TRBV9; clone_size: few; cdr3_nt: TGTGCCAGCAGGGCGGCGGGAAAAATCGGCTACAATGAGCAGTTCTTC; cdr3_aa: CASRAAGKIGYNEQFF
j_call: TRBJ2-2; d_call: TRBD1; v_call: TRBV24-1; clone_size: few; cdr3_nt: TGTGCCACCAGTGATTTACGGACAGGGAAGGGACCGGTGGAGCTGTTTTTT; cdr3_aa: CATSDLRTGKGPVELFF
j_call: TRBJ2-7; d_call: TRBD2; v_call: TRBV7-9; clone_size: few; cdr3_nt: TGTGCCAGCAGCTTTCCTAGCGGAGGGCCCCAGACCTACGAGCAGTACTTC; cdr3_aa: CASSFPSGGPQTYEQYF
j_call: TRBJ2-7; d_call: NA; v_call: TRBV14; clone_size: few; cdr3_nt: TGTGCCAGCAGCCAAGATTACGTAGCCTACGAGCAGTACTTC; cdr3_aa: CASSQDYVAYEQYF
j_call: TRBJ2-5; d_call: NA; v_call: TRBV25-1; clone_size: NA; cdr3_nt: TGTGCCAGCAGTTGGGCAGGTCAAGAGACCCAGTACTTC; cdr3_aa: CASSWAGQETQYF
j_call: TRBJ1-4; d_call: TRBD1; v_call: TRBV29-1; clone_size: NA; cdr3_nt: TGCAGCGTTTCTTCCTGGGGACAGGGTGCCGAAAAACTGTTTTTT; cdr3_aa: CSVSSWGQGAEKLFF
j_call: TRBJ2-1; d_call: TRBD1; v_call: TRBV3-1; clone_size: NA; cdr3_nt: TGTGCCAGCAGTCTCGGGACAGGGGGTTGGAATGAGCAGTTCTTC; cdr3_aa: CASSLGTGGWNEQFF
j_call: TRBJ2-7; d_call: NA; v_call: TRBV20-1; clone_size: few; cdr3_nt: TGCAGTGCTCCCCTGGACAACTCCTACGAGCAGTACTTC; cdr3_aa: CSAPLDNSYEQYF
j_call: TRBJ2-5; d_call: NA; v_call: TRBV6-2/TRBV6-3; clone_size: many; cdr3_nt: TGTGCCAGCAGACAAGGAGGGAAGGCAGAGACCCAGTACTTC; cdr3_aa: CASRQGGKAETQYF
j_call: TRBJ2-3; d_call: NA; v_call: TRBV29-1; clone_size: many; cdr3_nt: TGCAGCGTTGGGGAAGGAATTGCGCAGTATTTT; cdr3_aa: CSVGEGIAQYF
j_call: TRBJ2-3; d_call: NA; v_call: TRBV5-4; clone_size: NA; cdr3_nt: TGTGCCAGCAGCTTGGCCCCCAGCGGAGCTACAGATACGCAGTATTTT; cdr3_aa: CASSLAPSGATDTQYF
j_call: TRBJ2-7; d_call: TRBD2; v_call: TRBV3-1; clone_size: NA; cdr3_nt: TGTGCCAGCAGCCAAGCGCTAGCGGGACCGAGGGAGCAGTACTTC; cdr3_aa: CASSQALAGPREQYF
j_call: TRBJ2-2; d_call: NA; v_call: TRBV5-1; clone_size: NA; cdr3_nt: TGCGCCAGCAGCTTGGGTACTTTTAACACCGGGGAGCTGTTTTTT; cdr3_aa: CASSLGTFNTGELFF
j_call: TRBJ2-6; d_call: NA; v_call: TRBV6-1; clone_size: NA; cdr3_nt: TGTGCCAGCAGCCCTATCTCTGGGGCCAACGTCCTGACTTTC; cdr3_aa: CASSPISGANVLTF
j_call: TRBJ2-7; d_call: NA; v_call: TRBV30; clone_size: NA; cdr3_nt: TGTGCCTGGAGTGTAGCTTCCCGCTTTAGGGGCGAGCAGTACTTC; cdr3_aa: CAWSVASRFRGEQYF
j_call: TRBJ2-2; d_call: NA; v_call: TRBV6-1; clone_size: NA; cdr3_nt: TGTGCCAGCAGTGTAAGCCGGGGGCAAGCCGGGGAGCTGTTTTTT; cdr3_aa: CASSVSRGQAGELFF
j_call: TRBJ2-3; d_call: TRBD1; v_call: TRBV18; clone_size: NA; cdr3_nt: TGTGCCAGCTCACGACAGGGAACCACAGATACGCAGTATTTT; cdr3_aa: CASSRQGTTDTQYF
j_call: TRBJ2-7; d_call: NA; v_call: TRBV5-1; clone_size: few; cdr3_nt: TGCGCCAGCAGCTTGGACGGTCGGGGGCTTTACTACGAGCAGTACTTC; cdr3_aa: CASSLDGRGLYYEQYF
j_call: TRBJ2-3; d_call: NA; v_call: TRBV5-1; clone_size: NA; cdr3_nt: TGCGCCAGCAAACCCGGGTCCCGTCCAGATACGCAGTATTTT; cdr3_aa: CASKPGSRPDTQYF
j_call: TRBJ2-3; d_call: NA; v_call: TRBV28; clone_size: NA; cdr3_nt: TGTGCCAGCAGTTTGATTGCGGATCTACTCACAGATACGCAGTATTTT; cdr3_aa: CASSLIADLLTDTQYF
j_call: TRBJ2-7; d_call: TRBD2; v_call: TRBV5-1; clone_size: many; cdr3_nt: TGCGCCAGCAGCTCAACAATGCCGAGCGGGAGAGGCTACGAGCAGTACTTC; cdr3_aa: CASSSTMPSGRGYEQYF
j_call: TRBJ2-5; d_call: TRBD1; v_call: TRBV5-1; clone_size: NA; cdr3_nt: TGCGCCAGCAGCTTGGGGGACAGGGAGTCGGAGACCCAGTACTTC; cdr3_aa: CASSLGDRESETQYF
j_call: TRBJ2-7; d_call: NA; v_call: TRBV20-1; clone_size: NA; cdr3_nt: TGCAGTGCGAGAGTAGGACAGAAAGGCCACGAGCAGTACTTC; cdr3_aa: CSARVGQKGHEQYF
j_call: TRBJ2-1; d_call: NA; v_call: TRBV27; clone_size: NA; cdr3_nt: TGTGCCAGCAGTACGACACCCGATTCGTACAATGAGCAGTTCTTC; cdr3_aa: CASSTTPDSYNEQFF
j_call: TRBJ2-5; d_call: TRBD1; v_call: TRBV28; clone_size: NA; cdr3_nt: TGTGCCAGCAGCCTAACACAACAGGGGCAAGAGACCCAGTACTTC; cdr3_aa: CASSLTQQGQETQYF
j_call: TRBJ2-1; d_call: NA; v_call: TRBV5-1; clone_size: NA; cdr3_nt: TGCGCCAGCAGCTTGGCAGGATCAAGCTCCTACAATGAGCAGTTCTTC; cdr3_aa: CASSLAGSSSYNEQFF
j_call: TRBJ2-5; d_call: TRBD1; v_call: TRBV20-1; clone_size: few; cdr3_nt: TGCAGTGCTAGACCCACTGACAGGGGGGAGACCCAGTACTTC; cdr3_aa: CSARPTDRGETQYF
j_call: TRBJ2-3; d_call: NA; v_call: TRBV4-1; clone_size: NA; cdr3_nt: TGCGCCAGCAGCTACGGGTTCGCAGATACGCAGTATTTT; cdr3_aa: CASSYGFADTQYF
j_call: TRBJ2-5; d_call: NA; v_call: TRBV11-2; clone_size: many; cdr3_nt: TGTGCCAGCAGCTTAACAGGGAGCCAAGAGACCCAGTACTTC; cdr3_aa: CASSLTGSQETQYF
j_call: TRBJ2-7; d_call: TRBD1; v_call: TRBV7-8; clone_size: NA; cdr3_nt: TGTGCCAGCAGCCCGGACAGGGCCCCCTCCTACGAGCAGTACTTC; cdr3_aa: CASSPDRAPSYEQYF
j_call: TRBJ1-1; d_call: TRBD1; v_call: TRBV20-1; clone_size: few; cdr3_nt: TGCAGTGCCCTCCGGGACAGGGTATTTTTCACTGAAGCTTTCTTT; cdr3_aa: CSALRDRVFFTEAFF
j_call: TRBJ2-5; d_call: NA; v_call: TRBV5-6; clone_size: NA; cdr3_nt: TGTGCCAGCAGCCAAACTGCGCGTAACCAAGAGACCCAGTACTTC; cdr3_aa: CASSQTARNQETQYF
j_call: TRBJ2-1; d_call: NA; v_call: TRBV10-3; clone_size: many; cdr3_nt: TGTGCCATCAGTGAGTCTGCTTACGAGGGACCCCAGTTCTTC; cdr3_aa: CAISESAYEGPQFF
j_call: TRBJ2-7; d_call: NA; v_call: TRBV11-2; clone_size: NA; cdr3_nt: TGTGCCAGCAGCTTATTAGGAGCCTCCAGCTCCTACGAGCAGTACTTC; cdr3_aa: CASSLLGASSSYEQYF
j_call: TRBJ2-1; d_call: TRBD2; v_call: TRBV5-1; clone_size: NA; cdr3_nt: TGCGCCAGCAGCCCCGGGACTAGCGGAATGGGGAATGAGCAGTTCTTC; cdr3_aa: CASSPGTSGMGNEQFF
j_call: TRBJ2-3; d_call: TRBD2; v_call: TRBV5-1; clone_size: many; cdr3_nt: TGCGCCAGCAGCTTACTAGCGTCCAGCACAGATACGCAGTATTTT; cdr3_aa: CASSLLASSTDTQYF